This TCR beta chain was captured in a study of blood T cell repertoires in COVID-19. Study background: COVID-19 samples, acute and convalescent, were from the United States, Italy and Spain. The cDNA or gDNA used as material had been derived from T cells, B-cell-depleted T cells, or PBMCs.

Patients from Seattle were sampled longitudinally, starting during active infection. The CDR3 consists of 17 residues. Germline-derived CDR1 and CDR2 are SGHRS and YFSETQ. V lost 5 bases to trimming and J lost 5 bases, with 25 bases between them. Per the study methods: Reference gene primers were amplified, and this amplification served to estimate nucleated cell counts. Data came from immunoSEQ multiplex PCR; TCRdb stores just in-frame clones and leaves some out. Clonal size and the V and J genes are those of that table, whereas D and trimming came from the DNA. This sample has roughly 500,000 clones, with 89% found just once.

Sample: peripheral blood. This sequence joins TRBV5-1 and TRBJ2-5, with D possibly matching TRBD1 (6 bases). This TCR was recovered from a man younger than 35 with COVID-19, enrolled during active disease. CDR3 sequence reads: CASSRGRSSGAEETQYF. The CDR3 DNA reads TGCGCCAGCAGTCGGGGCCGATCTTCAGGGGCGGAGGAGACCCAGTACTTC.